This T cell receptor beta chain was identified during a study of T cells in Graves' hyperthyroidism and ophthalmopathy. General observations from the study: Ophthalmopathy cases were set apart from stable hyperthyroidism by a 13 V-J model.

Subjects aged 18 to 65 presented with newly diagnosed hyperthyroidism of less than 2 months' duration. 10 ml of fresh peripheral blood supplied the PBMCs. The sample holds many counts of this clonotype. Its antigen is still unknown. Trimming took off 0 bases at V and 6 bases at J, with 9 bases between the two ends. Germline-derived CDR1 and CDR2 are SQVTM and ANQGSEA. CDR3 length equals 12 residues. Amplified TCR beta CDR3 regions came from RNA transcripts. First-round RT-PCR targeting the TCR CDR3 was performed with the HTBI primer set. TCRdb reprocessed the multiplex PCR reads with MiXCR, giving one entry per CDR3 protein. The repertoire consists of roughly 740,000 distinct CDR3 sequences, with roughly 17% occurring once and the leading ten covering around 8%.

The TCR was taken from a man in his late teens or twenties with Graves' hyperthyroidism. The V and J genes are TRBV29-1 and TRBJ2-7; D is ambiguous. The sample was blood. The CDR3, as DNA: TGCAGCGTTGAAGAGGGTTCCGCCGAGCAGTACTTC. It codes for CSVEEGSAEQYF.